This T cell receptor beta chain was captured by sequencing in a study of regulatory T cells in long-lasting Graves disease. Findings of the study overall: Persistent disease was associated with favored TRBV28 usage and with favored use of TRBJ1-2 and TRBJ2-5.

Construction of the TCR beta libraries employed iRepertoire HTBI primers in conjunction with Arm-PCR of CDR3 regions. Each CDR3 protein is one row after TCRdb ran MiXCR on the multiplex PCR reads. The repertoire consists of hundreds of thousands of distinct CDR3 sequences, with less than 20% occurring once and the leading ten covering around 11%. A word on this clonotype: Its target is unknown.

CDR1 is SGHDT, CDR2 YYEEEE, per germline. The CDR3 loop spans 14 amino acids. J was trimmed by 8 bases and V by 2 bases; bases with no gene match: 6. Sample time point: newly diagnosed GD, antithyroid drugs for less than 3 months. RNA isolated from PBMCs was used to make the TCR library. These data are also associated with another study on T cells in Graves' hyperthyroidism and ophthalmopathy.

The chain combines TRBV5-6 with TRBJ2-1; 8 nucleotides agree with TRBD1. Source: peripheral blood mononuclear cells (PBMCs), taken at new diagnosis, from a patient treated with antithyroid drugs. This TCR was sampled from a woman under 40 with Graves disease. The CDR3 DNA sequence: TGTGCCAGCAGCTTAACAGGGGGACATGATGAGCAGTTCTTC. It yields the protein CASSLTGGHDEQFF.